Listed here are 2 T cell receptor beta chains from one sample, sequenced in a study of blood T cell repertoires in COVID-19. Sequenced by immunoSEQ multiplex PCR; TCRdb stores in-frame clones only, minus some. The repertoire holds about 380,000 clones, with 88% as singletons. The specimen was PBMCs or T cells enriched from blood (not recorded which). These receptors were taken from a woman younger than 30 who had recovered from COVID-19.

The chain has TRBV14 and TRBJ2-3; TRBD1 might be the D (6 bases). The CDR3 spans 14 residues. Germline CDR1 is SGHDN and CDR2 is FVKESK. Trimming left V 0 bases short and J 5 bases short, with 9 bases between. In DNA form, the CDR3 reads TGTGCCAGCAGCCAAGAAGTCAGGGGAGATACGCAGTATTTT. Encoded protein: CASSQEVRGDTQYF.

The chain couples TRBV11-2 to TRBJ1-1; D might be TRBD1 (5 bases). The CDR3 loop spans 19 amino acids. The germline V and J ends were trimmed by 1 base and 0 bases, with 21 bases remaining between them. CDR1 is SGHAT and CDR2 is FQNNGV in the germline V gene. The CDR3 sequence is CASSLVIGGGVDMNTEAFF. The CDR3, as DNA: TGTGCCAGCAGCTTAGTAATCGGGGGTGGAGTAGATATGAACACTGAAGCTTTCTTT.